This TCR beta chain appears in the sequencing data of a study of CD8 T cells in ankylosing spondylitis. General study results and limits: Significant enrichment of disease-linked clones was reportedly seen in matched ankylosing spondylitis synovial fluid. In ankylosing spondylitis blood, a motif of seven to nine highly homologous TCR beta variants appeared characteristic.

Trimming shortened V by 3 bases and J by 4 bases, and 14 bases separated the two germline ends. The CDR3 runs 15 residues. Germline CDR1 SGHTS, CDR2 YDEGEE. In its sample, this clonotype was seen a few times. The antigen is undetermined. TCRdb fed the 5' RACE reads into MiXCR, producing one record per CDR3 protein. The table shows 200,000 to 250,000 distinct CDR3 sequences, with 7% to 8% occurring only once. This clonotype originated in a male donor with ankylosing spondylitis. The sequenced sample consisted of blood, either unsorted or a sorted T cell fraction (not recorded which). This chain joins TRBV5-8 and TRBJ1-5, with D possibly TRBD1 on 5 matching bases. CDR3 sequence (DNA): TGTGCCAGCAGCTCGCCTCAAGGGGCGAATCAGCCCCAGCATTTT. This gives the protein CASSSPQGANQPQHF.